This T cell receptor beta chain was profiled in a study of T cells in Graves' hyperthyroidism and ophthalmopathy. Germline V gene lookup returns CDR1 SNHLY and CDR2 FYNNEI. This CDR3 has 16 residues. The V end was cut by 3 bases, the J end by 4 bases, with 19 bases between. This clonotype is a singleton in its sample. TCR beta CDR3 region amplification was performed from RNA transcripts. A set of HTBI primers served as the primers for a first-round RT-PCR of the TCR CDR3. TCRdb reprocessed the multiplex PCR reads via MiXCR and lists one record per CDR3 protein. The data contain 45,000 to 75,000 distinct CDR3 sequences, 49% of them singletons. Uncontrolled infection, other autoimmune disease, pregnancy or lactation led to exclusion.

This TCR came from a woman aged 30 to 39 with Graves' ophthalmopathy. The V gene is TRBV2, the J gene TRBJ2-7; either TRBD1 or TRBD2 may supply D (5 bases each). Source material: blood. This chain's CDR3 is CASSEASGTPRYEQYF. CDR3 nucleotides: TGTGCCAGCAGTGAGGCATCCGGGACCCCCAGGTACGAGCAGTACTTC.